The present TCR beta chain was sequenced within a study of shared clonotypes between healthy human individuals. Germline V lookup: CDR1 LNHDA, CDR2 SQIVND (reference sequence). V shed 4 bases and J 1 base; nucleotides not matched to a gene: 5. CDR3 length equals 15 residues. Assay: immunoSEQ multiplex PCR; the TCRdb copy retains only in-frame clones and omits some. This table holds hundreds of thousands of clones, roughly 70% found once. The chain couples TRBV19 to TRBJ1-1, with 8 bases that match TRBD1. The sequenced sample consisted of memory CD4+ T cells sorted from blood. Subset defined: CD45RA-negative fraction. The clonotype was recovered from a woman aged 25 to 39 in good health. CDR3 sequence reads: CASSKDRGSNTEAFF. Here the CDR3 DNA reads TGTGCCAGTAGTAAAGACAGGGGTTCGAACACTGAAGCTTTCTTT.